The present entry profiles one TCR beta chain with its context. Its antigen is not known. The ends were cut back, 3 bases at V and 5 bases at J, with 14 bases in the middle. The CDR3 runs 15 residues. Germline loops: CDR1 MDHEN, CDR2 SYDVKM. The data were taken from a study of cytomegalovirus exposure and HLA in healthy donors. General observations from the study: Association of a missense DCLRE1C variant with TCR beta V- and J-gene trimming was reported in a later analysis. Association with HLA alleles at 0.05 false discovery rate was found for around 15,000 TCR beta sequences in a later analysis. The authors listed around 150 TCR beta chains as cytomegalovirus-associated.

The PCR contained 60 Vbeta and 13 Jbeta primers. TCRdb keeps only in-frame clones here, not all; method: immunoSEQ multiplex PCR. The data show more than 95,000 clones, with about 80% seen just once and approximately 10% held by the top ten. Sample: PBMCs. The TCR originated in a man in his thirties or forties in good health and CMV-seropositive. The V gene is TRBV28, the J gene TRBJ2-1; maybe TRBD2 (5 bases). The CDR3 is CASSFPGLVNNEQFF. CDR3 coding DNA: TGTGCCAGCAGTTTTCCAGGACTGGTAAACAATGAGCAGTTCTTC.